This paragraph reports one T cell receptor beta chain. Its antigen is not known. Trimming shortened V by 2 bases and J by 1 base, and 8 bases separated the two germline ends. Germline V CDR1 and CDR2: MNHEY, SVGAGI. The CDR3 loop spans 14 amino acids. Every bit of the isolated RNA underwent reverse transcription, so sequencing read expressed TCRB transcripts. Only in-frame clones appear in the TCRdb table, and some are missing; sequencing was by immunoSEQ multiplex PCR. The data hold 160,000 or so clones, with approximately 10% observed a single time. This entry belongs to a study of beta chain features in type 1 diabetes. Findings of the study overall: In comparison with healthy donors, patients had naive, central memory and Treg TCRB repertoires that appeared more similar. There were fewer insertions and more deletions at the VDJ junctions of type 1 diabetes patients. TCRB CDR3 length was moderately but significantly reduced in all four CD4+ subsets of Type 1 diabetes patients.

CD45RO/CCR7/CD25/CD127/CD95/CD27 staining was used to isolate CD4+ naive, central memory, regulatory and stem cell-like memory cells by sorting. The sequence was collected from a woman in her twenties or thirties with type 1 diabetes. Sequenced material: central memory CD4+ T cells from blood. The rearrangement joins TRBV6-5 to TRBJ1-1; no clear D gene. The CDR3 is CASSYGQQNTEAFF. In DNA, the CDR3 is TGTGCCAGCAGTTACGGGCAGCAGAACACTGAAGCTTTCTTT.